Listed below are T cell receptor beta chains from one sample, sequenced in a study of T cell repertoires and HLA-DP antigens. Antigens for these TCRs are unknown. Using immunoSEQ multiplex PCR, the repertoire was profiled, and TCRdb retains in-frame clones only, with some absent. Seen here are over 100,000 clones, more than 85% observed once, and the top ten hold approximately 0.25%. Sequencing was done on a sample of CD4+ T cells from PBMCs. The receptors stem from a woman younger than 30 in good health and CMV-seronegative. Each CDR3 is given with its conserved first and last residue. D genes are given only for firm matches. Clone size is shown for a subset of rows, as once, few, many or a class of expanded clone.

TRBJ2-3 | TRBV19 | TRBD1 | 15 | . | CASSMGTVYEDTQYF | TGTGCCAGTAGTATGGGGACAGTTTATGAAGATACGCAGTATTTT
TRBJ1-4 | TRBV4-3 | . | 14 | once | CASSQVRRGEKLFF | TGCGCCAGCAGCCAAGTTCGCAGGGGCGAAAAACTGTTTTTT
TRBJ2-3 | TRBV9 | . | 14 | . | CASSVVGGTDTQYF | TGTGCCAGCAGCGTAGTGGGGGGCACAGATACGCAGTATTTT
TRBJ1-1 | TRBV5-5 | . | 14 | . | CASVAGMMNTEAFF | TGTGCCAGCGTGGCCGGTATGATGAACACTGAAGCTTTCTTT
TRBJ1-4 | TRBV19 | . | 16 | . | CASSSSLWATNEKLFF | TGTGCCAGTAGTTCGTCGTTATGGGCAACTAATGAAAAACTGTTTTTT
TRBJ2-5 | TRBV6-5 | TRBD1 | 12 | . | CASIGQGQTQYF | TGTGCCAGCATTGGACAGGGGCAGACCCAGTACTTC
TRBJ1-2 | TRBV4-1 | . | 14 | . | CASSQGPRVYGYTF | TGCGCCAGCAGCCAAGGCCCCAGGGTTTATGGCTACACCTTC
TRBJ2-3 | TRBV7-9 | . | 13 | few | CASSLDAGDTQYF | TGTGCCAGCAGCTTAGATGCCGGAGATACGCAGTATTTT
TRBJ2-3 | TRBV27 | . | 16 | . | CASSFFYGDPQVTQYF | TGTGCCAGCAGTTTTTTTTACGGGGACCCCCAAGTTACGCAGTATTTT
TRBJ1-3 | TRBV18 | . | 15 | . | CASSQRQIRSNTIYF | TGTGCCAGCTCCCAAAGGCAGATCCGTTCGAACACCATATATTTT
TRBJ2-7 | TRBV10-1 | TRBD2 | 15 | . | CASRGLAGVGYEQYF | TGCGCCAGCAGGGGACTAGCGGGGGTGGGTTACGAGCAGTACTTC
TRBJ2-7 | TRBV5-1 | . | 13 | . | CASSLGYLTEQYF | TGCGCCAGCAGCTTGGGGTACCTCACCGAGCAGTACTTC
TRBJ1-3 | TRBV9 | . | 15 | . | CASSRIFSSGNTIYF | TGTGCCAGCAGTCGAATCTTCAGCTCTGGAAACACCATATATTTT
TRBJ2-1 | TRBV19 | TRBD2 | 13 | . | CASSGRAYNEQFF | TGTGCCAGTAGCGGGAGGGCCTACAATGAGCAGTTCTTC
TRBJ2-5 | TRBV2 | TRBD1 | 15 | . | CASRGQGAPQETQYF | TGTGCCAGCAGGGGACAGGGGGCGCCGCAAGAGACCCAGTACTTC
TRBJ2-3 | TRBV14 | . | 12 | . | CASSQVPDTQYF | TGTGCCAGCAGCCAAGTCCCAGATACGCAGTATTTT
TRBJ2-5 | TRBV10-1 | . | 14 | once | CASSDPGKGETQYF | TGCGCCAGCAGTGATCCCGGTAAAGGGGAGACCCAGTACTTC
TRBJ2-3 | TRBV6-6 | . | 15 | . | CASSSHEKGTDTQYF | TGTGCCAGCAGTTCCCACGAGAAGGGCACAGATACGCAGTATTTT
TRBJ1-5 | TRBV10-3 | TRBD1 | 13 | . | CAISPGGDQPQHF | TGTGCCATCAGTCCAGGGGGAGATCAGCCCCAGCATTTT
TRBJ1-1 | TRBV21-1 | . | 16 | . | CARSPTFRWVGTEAFF | TGTGCCAGAAGCCCCACTTTTCGGTGGGTGGGCACTGAAGCTTTCTTT
TRBJ1-1 | TRBV27 | . | 16 | once | CASSFYRAALNTEAFF | TGTGCCAGCAGTTTTTATAGGGCAGCCTTGAACACTGAAGCTTTCTTT
TRBJ1-2 | TRBV19 | . | 13 | . | CASSIVAQFGYTF | TGTGCCAGTAGTATCGTCGCTCAGTTTGGCTACACCTTC
TRBJ2-7 | TRBV11-2 | . | 16 | once | CASSLVRTEISYEQYF | TGTGCCAGCAGCTTAGTTCGAACAGAGATATCCTACGAGCAGTACTTC
TRBJ1-1 | TRBV5-6 | . | 14 | . | CASSPDRRNTEAFF | TGTGCCAGCAGCCCTGACAGACGGAACACTGAAGCTTTCTTT
TRBJ1-2 | TRBV2 | . | 13 | . | CASSLDGLYGYTF | TGTGCCAGCAGTTTAGACGGCCTATATGGCTACACCTTC
TRBJ2-3 | TRBV7-2 | TRBD2 | 14 | . | CASSLGRGTDTQYF | TGTGCCAGCAGCCTCGGGAGGGGCACAGATACGCAGTATTTT
TRBJ1-5 | TRBV19 | . | 13 | . | CASSAREVQPQHF | TGTGCCAGTAGTGCTCGGGAAGTCCAGCCCCAGCATTTT
TRBJ1-5 | TRBV6-6 | . | 14 | . | CASSPGGVNQPQHF | TGTGCCAGCAGCCCGGGTGGGGTAAATCAGCCCCAGCATTTT
TRBJ1-6 | TRBV28 | . | 14 | . | CASRNRDTYSPLHF | TGTGCCAGCAGAAACCGGGACACCTATTCACCCCTCCACTTT
TRBJ2-3 | TRBV7-2 | . | 17 | . | CASTFPLGSRFTDTQYF | TGTGCCAGCACCTTTCCCCTAGGCAGTCGCTTCACAGATACGCAGTATTTT
TRBJ1-2 | TRBV7-9 | . | 13 | few | CASSLANGWDYTF | TGTGCCAGCAGCTTGGCAAACGGGTGGGACTACACCTTC
TRBJ2-2 | TRBV18 | . | 13 | . | CASSADRTGELFF | TGTGCCAGCTCAGCCGACAGGACCGGGGAGCTGTTTTTT
TRBJ1-2 | TRBV18 | TRBD1 | 15 | . | CASSPPGQANYGYTF | TGTGCCAGCTCACCACCGGGACAGGCTAACTATGGCTACACCTTC
TRBJ2-3 | TRBV28 | . | 16 | . | CASSSPPGANTDTQYF | TGTGCCAGCAGTTCCCCCCCGGGGGCCAACACAGATACGCAGTATTTT
TRBJ2-6 | TRBV7-3 | . | 15 | . | CASSLPQGISNVLTF | TGTGCCAGCAGCTTGCCCCAGGGTATATCCAACGTCCTGACTTTC
TRBJ2-7 | TRBV19 | TRBD2 | 14 | once | CASSTTSGGGEQYF | TGTGCCAGTAGTACAACTAGCGGGGGAGGCGAGCAGTACTTC
TRBJ2-2 | TRBV10-1 | . | 14 | . | CASSEVGSPGELFF | TGCGCCAGCAGTGAGGTGGGCTCCCCCGGGGAGCTGTTTTTT
TRBJ1-2 | TRBV29-1 | . | 12 | . | CSAGTGFYGYTF | TGCAGCGCCGGGACGGGCTTCTATGGCTACACCTTC
TRBJ2-7 | TRBV11-2 | TRBD2 | 16 | . | CASSLIPGGTSYEQYF | TGTGCCAGCAGCCTGATTCCGGGAGGGACCTCCTACGAGCAGTACTTC
TRBJ2-2 | TRBV15 | TRBD2 | 16 | . | CATSRDPLAGSGELFF | TGTGCCACCAGCAGAGATCCACTAGCGGGGTCTGGGGAGCTGTTTTTT
TRBJ1-1 | TRBV4-1 | TRBD1 | 14 | . | CASSHLARGREAFF | TGCGCCAGCAGCCACCTCGCGAGGGGGCGCGAAGCTTTCTTT
TRBJ1-1 | TRBV18 | TRBD1 | 16 | . | CASSLTQGDVNTEAFF | TGTGCCAGCTCACTGACGCAGGGGGATGTGAACACTGAAGCTTTCTTT
TRBJ2-5 | TRBV9 | . | 15 | . | CASSVEGGGMETQYF | TGTGCCAGCAGCGTAGAAGGGGGCGGGATGGAGACCCAGTACTTC
TRBJ1-2 | TRBV10-3 | TRBD1 | 15 | once | CAISSVGQGVYGYTF | TGTGCCATCAGTAGCGTTGGACAGGGGGTCTATGGCTACACCTTC
TRBJ1-2 | TRBV5-1 | TRBD1 | 14 | . | CASNEDRTPYGYTF | TGCGCCAGCAATGAGGACAGGACGCCCTATGGCTACACCTTC
TRBJ1-3 | TRBV29-1 | . | 13 | . | CSVEGLLGNTIYF | TGCAGCGTTGAGGGGTTGCTAGGAAACACCATATATTTT
TRBJ1-2 | TRBV4-1 | . | 13 | . | CASSPPLGHGYTF | TGCGCCAGCAGCCCCCCCTTAGGCCATGGCTACACCTTC
TRBJ2-1 | TRBV29-1 | TRBD2 | 14 | . | CSTRLAGAPGEQFF | TGCAGCACAAGACTAGCGGGTGCCCCCGGTGAGCAGTTCTTC
TRBJ2-1 | TRBV27 | TRBD2 | 17 | . | CASSHTASGSVYNEQFF | TGTGCCAGCAGCCACACCGCTAGCGGGAGCGTCTACAATGAGCAGTTCTTC
TRBJ2-5 | TRBV5-1 | TRBD1 | 13 | . | CASSLDRVETQYF | TGCGCCAGCAGCCTGGACAGGGTGGAGACCCAGTACTTC
TRBJ2-3 | TRBV5-6 | . | 18 | . | CASSLFRTGPTYTDTQYF | TGTGCCAGCAGCTTGTTCCGAACAGGTCCCACCTACACAGATACGCAGTATTTT
TRBJ2-2 | TRBV11-2 | TRBD2 | 17 | . | CASSLDLRTRLDGELFF | TGTGCCAGCAGCTTAGACCTAAGGACTAGATTGGACGGGGAGCTGTTTTTT
TRBJ1-6 | TRBV9 | . | 16 | . | CASSVAAGRYNSPLHF | TGTGCCAGCAGCGTAGCGGCAGGGCGCTATAATTCACCCCTCCACTTT
TRBJ1-1 | TRBV7-8 | . | 14 | . | CASSLNSLNTEAFF | TGTGCCAGCAGCCTGAACAGTCTGAACACTGAAGCTTTCTTT